These 32 T cell receptor beta chains were sequenced from one sample in a study of blood T cells in healthy people across ages. Primed by a sample-barcoded 5' primer and a J-beta primer mix, a second PCR proceeded for roughly 6 to 12 cycles. TCRdb reprocessed the 5' RACE reads via MiXCR and lists one record per CDR3 protein. The sample contains under 1,000,000 distinct CDR3 sequences, about 42% of which appear only once. The source material was blood. The origin of the receptors is an elderly man in good health.

This clonotype was picked up many times. The chain is built from TRBV11-2 and TRBJ2-5, with D possibly matching TRBD2 (5 bases). Germline V gene sequence: CDR1 SGHAT, CDR2 FQNNGV. Trimming took off 3 bases at V and 8 bases at J, with 10 bases between the two ends. The CDR3 consists of 12 residues. The DNA for the CDR3 is TGTGCCAGCAGCTTCGAGGGCTTAACCCAGTACTTC. Protein product: CASSFEGLTQYF.

This clonotype turned up a few times. The rearrangement joins TRBV24-1 to TRBJ2-7; a possible D gene is TRBD2 (6 bases). CDR3 length: 12 residues. V lost 8 bases to trimming and J lost 3 bases, with 10 bases between them. Germline CDR1 is KGHDR and CDR2 is SFDVKD. The CDR3 DNA reads TGTGCCACCATGGGGGGAGACTACGAGCAGTACTTC. Protein product: CATMGGDYEQYF.

This clonotype has more than one count but fewer than ten. This chain links TRBV4-1 with TRBJ2-1; 12 bases are a match to TRBD2. CDR1 and CDR2 from the germline V gene are MGHRA and YSYEKL. The CDR3 totals 17 residues. The V gene end was trimmed by 1 base and the J gene end by 4 bases; junction bases not matched to a gene: 5. The CDR3 DNA sequence: TGCGCCAGCAGCCAAGTAGCTAGCGGGAGGGTATACAATGAGCAGTTCTTC. This translates into CASSQVASGRVYNEQFF.

V and J are TRBV27 and TRBJ2-7; 7 positions match TRBD2. V lost 4 bases, J lost 0 bases, and 12 bases stayed unmatched. Germline V gene data show CDR1 as MNHEY and CDR2 as SMNVEV (reference sequence). The length of the CDR3 is 17 residues. CDR3 region: CASSSNRLGTNSYEQYF. The DNA of the CDR3 is TGTGCCAGCAGTTCCAACCGCCTCGGGACTAACTCCTACGAGCAGTACTTC.

This chain links TRBV4-1 with TRBJ2-3; a possible D gene is TRBD2 (6 bases). This CDR3 has 15 amino acids. V was cut by 4 bases and J by 3 bases, with 14 bases left in between. Germline V gives CDR1 MGHRA, CDR2 YSYEKL. CDR3 DNA: TGCGCCAGCAGCCGGACCGCGGGAAGTACAGATACGCAGTATTTT. Its protein is CASSRTAGSTDTQYF.

The CDR3 DNA is TGTGCCAGCAGTTTCCGGGGGGGAAACTTCTACAATGAGCAGTTCTTC. This codes for CASSFRGGNFYNEQFF. The chain joins TRBV28 to TRBJ2-1; 8 positions agree with TRBD2. The J segment lost 3 bases and the V segment lost 3 bases, leaving 7 bases of the junction unmatched. From germline, CDR1 is MDHEN and CDR2 SYDVKM. The CDR3 covers 16 residues. Based on the CDR3 plus reference TRBV28 and TRBJ2-1, the full variable domain is DVKVTQSSRYLVKRTGEKVFLECVQDMDHENMFWYRQDPGLGLRLIYFSYDVKMKEKGDIPEGYSVSREKKERFSLILESASTNQTSMYLCASSFRGGNFYNEQFFGPGTRLTVL.

CDR3 nucleotides: TGCAGTGCTCCACGATGGGACAGGGGATGGGAGACCCAGTACTTC. Translating it yields CSAPRWDRGWETQYF. The V and J genes are TRBV20-1 and TRBJ2-5; 10 bases match TRBD1. This CDR3 contains 15 residues. Trimming took 5 bases from V and 5 from J; bases not matched to a gene: 11. The germline V gene has CDR1 DFQATT and CDR2 SNEGSKA (reference sequence).

This clonotype came up a few times. The rearrangement links TRBV20-1 to TRBJ2-1; 7 bases are shared with TRBD2. The CDR3 has 13 amino acids. Germline V gene lookup returns CDR1 DFQATT and CDR2 SNEGSKA (reference sequence). V gave up 6 bases and J gave up 7 bases; unmatched junction bases: 9. The CDR3: CSAFRGSGNEQFF. Written as DNA, the CDR3 is TGCAGTGCCTTCCGCGGGAGCGGAAATGAGCAGTTCTTC.

The chain recombines TRBV12-3 or TRBV12-4 with TRBJ2-7; 7 bases map to TRBD2. V shed 7 bases, J shed 7 bases, and the junction held 4 bases outside the gene matches. The CDR3 covers 11 residues. CDR3 nucleotide sequence: TGTGCCAGCACTAACGGGGGGGAGCAGTACTTC. Its translation: CASTNGGEQYF.

This clonotype was detected ten times or more. This chain links TRBV28 with TRBJ2-7; D not resolved. V dropped 8 bases and J dropped 1 base, with 15 bases sitting between them. CDR3 length: 14 residues. The germline V gene has CDR1 MDHEN and CDR2 SYDVKM. CDR3 sequence: CASGTSLRSYEQYF. The CDR3 DNA reads as TGTGCCAGCGGAACATCCCTCAGGTCCTACGAGCAGTACTTC.

J is TRBJ2-5 and V is TRBV5-1; tentative D call: TRBD2 (6 bases). CDR1 is SGHRS and CDR2 is YFSETQ in the germline V gene. There are 15 residues in the CDR3. Trimming cost V 5 bases and J 5 bases, with 19 bases left between them. In DNA form, the CDR3 reads TGCGCCAGCAGAATGTTTGCGGGGATGATGGAGACCCAGTACTTC. Translation gives CASRMFAGMMETQYF.

V and J are TRBV4-2 and TRBJ1-5, with D maybe TRBD1 (6 bases). V lost 4 bases, J lost 5 bases, and 15 bases lay in between. Per germline, CDR1 LGHNA and CDR2 YNFKEQ. This CDR3 region has 15 residues. CDR3 in amino acids: CASSPRAQGDQPQHF. CDR3 nucleotide sequence: TGTGCCAGCAGCCCCAGGGCACAGGGAGATCAGCCCCAGCATTTT.

The chain employs TRBV28 and TRBJ2-2, with 8 bases that match TRBD2. J gave up 3 bases and V 4 bases, and 13 bases lay outside the gene matches. The CDR3 sequence is 18 residues long. CDR1 MDHEN and CDR2 SYDVKM come from the germline V gene. The CDR3 reads CASSSPGAGVGDTGELFF. The CDR3 region has the DNA TGTGCCAGCAGTTCGCCCGGAGCGGGAGTAGGCGACACCGGGGAGCTGTTTTTT. The whole variable domain, filled in from reference TRBV28 and TRBJ2-2, reads DVKVTQSSRYLVKRTGEKVFLECVQDMDHENMFWYRQDPGLGLRLIYFSYDVKMKEKGDIPEGYSVSREKKERFSLILESASTNQTSMYLCASSSPGAGVGDTGELFFGEGSRLTVL.

The chain couples TRBV5-1 to TRBJ2-3; 9 bases fit TRBD2. Germline CDR1 and CDR2: SGHRS and YFSETQ. V lost 4 bases, J lost 4 bases, and 7 bases stayed unmatched. This CDR3 is 15 amino acids long. CDR3 sequence: CASSEGTSWADTQYF. The CDR3 DNA reads as TGCGCCAGCAGCGAAGGGACTAGCTGGGCAGATACGCAGTATTTT.

This chain links TRBV6-5 with TRBJ2-5, with D uncertain. The CDR3 runs to 14 residues. V lost 2 bases and J 0 bases, leaving 7 bases between the germline ends. Looked up from germline, CDR1 is MNHEY and CDR2 is SVGAGI. Written as DNA, the CDR3 is TGTGCCAGCAGTTACGGGGTAAACCAAGAGACCCAGTACTTC. Protein product: CASSYGVNQETQYF.

Comments on this clonotype: The junction and the germline gene differ at one end; a read error may be behind it. The chain employs TRBV20-1 and TRBJ2-3, with D perhaps matching TRBD1 (6 bases). Germline loops: CDR1 DFQATT, CDR2 SNEGSKA (reference sequence). This CDR3 has 13 residues. CDR3 in amino acids: CSAKGESIDTQYF. The DNA for the CDR3 is TGCAGTGCCAAGGGGGAAAGCATAGATACGCAGTATTTT.

This chain connects TRBV7-9 to TRBJ1-2; unclear D gene. The V gene lost 5 bases and the J gene lost 4 bases, with 11 bases spanning the gap. CDR1 and CDR2 from the germline V gene are SEHNR and FQNEAQ (reference sequence). This CDR3 region has 13 residues. CDR3 sequence (DNA): TGTGCCAGCAGCCCCCGCTACCCCTATGGCTACACCTTC. It is translated as CASSPRYPYGYTF.

The gene calls are TRBV12-3 or TRBV12-4 and TRBJ1-2, with 7 bases identical to TRBD1. The CDR3 length is 18 residues. V shed 4 bases and J 3 bases; nucleotides not matched to a gene: 17. CDR3 sequence (DNA): TGTGCCAGCAGTTCCAATACTGGACAGGAGACAACCCACTATGGCTACACCTTC. Its protein is CASSSNTGQETTHYGYTF.

This CDR3 reads CASSLTGRRTGGSPLHF. CDR3 bases: TGTGCCAGCAGCTTAACGGGACGTCGGACCGGGGGTTCACCCCTCCACTTT. The chain combines TRBV7-2 with TRBJ1-6; TRBD1 might be the D (5 bases). Between the trimmed V and J ends, which lost 2 bases and 9 bases, there was a span of 20 bases. The CDR3 runs to 17 residues. CDR1 is SGHTA and CDR2 is FQGNSA in the germline V gene.

V gene TRBV3-1 combines with J gene TRBJ1-2; D ambiguous. The V end lost 0 bases, the J end lost 7 bases, and 15 bases lay between the germline ends. This CDR3 is built from 15 residues. From germline, CDR1 is LGHDT and CDR2 YNNKEL (reference sequence). The CDR3 sequence is CASSQDLVAGRGYTF. The DNA for the CDR3 is TGTGCCAGCAGCCAAGATCTTGTGGCAGGTCGTGGCTACACCTTC.

The chain uses TRBV7-9 and TRBJ2-1; TRBD2 might be the D (5 bases). CDR3 size: 13 residues. Germline values: CDR1 SEHNR, CDR2 FQNEAQ (reference sequence). Trimming took 5 bases from V and 9 from J, leaving 14 bases between them. The chain's CDR3 is CASSTSGDGEQFF. DNA of the CDR3: TGTGCCAGCAGCACTTCCGGGGATGGTGAGCAGTTCTTC.

The sample holds a few counts of this clonotype. The J gene is TRBJ1-4, the V gene TRBV11-3, with D unresolved. Germline lookup yields CDR1 SGHNT and CDR2 YENEEA. Trimming took off 3 bases at V and 0 bases at J, with 8 bases between the two ends. This CDR3 spans 15 amino acids. The CDR3 here is CASSLGGPTNEKLFF. In nucleotides, the CDR3 is TGTGCCAGCAGCTTGGGCGGCCCAACTAATGAAAAACTGTTTTTT.

The J gene is TRBJ2-7, the V gene TRBV7-9, with D perhaps matching TRBD1 (6 bases). Germline CDR1 SEHNR, CDR2 FQNEAQ (reference sequence). V lost 5 bases and J 3 bases, leaving 17 bases between the germline ends. This CDR3 comprises 15 residues. The DNA of the CDR3 is TGTGCCAGCAGCCGACTACCGGGACATGTCTACGAGCAGTACTTC. Residues: CASSRLPGHVYEQYF.

The chain carries TRBV4-3 and TRBJ1-2; TRBD1 might be the D (6 bases). Looked up from germline, CDR1 is LGHNA and CDR2 is YSLEER. Trimming pared 0 bases from V and 8 bases from J, leaving 19 bases between. The CDR3 runs 16 residues. The CDR3 nucleotides read TGCGCCAGCAGCCAAGATGAAGCGGCAGGGGTGGAGGGCTACACCTTC. Translated, it gives CASSQDEAAGVEGYTF.

The chain links TRBV29-1 to TRBJ2-2, with D perhaps TRBD1 or TRBD2 (5 bases each). This CDR3 spans 15 amino acids. CDR1 and CDR2 from the germline V gene are SQVTM and ANQGSEA. V was cut by 4 bases and J by 4 bases, with 16 bases left in between. In nucleotides, the CDR3 is TGCAGCGTTGGGGGCAGAGGGTCGGGCACCGGGGAGCTGTTTTTT. Amino acids: CSVGGRGSGTGELFF.

This clonotype showed up just a few times. V and J are TRBV7-2 and TRBJ2-7; D gene uncertain. V gave up 5 bases and J gave up 0 bases, with 11 bases separating them. The CDR3 runs to 14 residues. Per the germline V gene, CDR1 is SGHTA and CDR2 is FQGNSA. This CDR3 is CASSTDASSYEQYF. CDR3 in DNA: TGTGCCAGCAGCACGGACGCGAGCTCCTACGAGCAGTACTTC.

The V and J genes are TRBV6-5 and TRBJ1-6; 9 positions agree with TRBD1. Looked up from germline, CDR1 is MNHEY and CDR2 is SVGAGI. The CDR3 extends over 14 amino acids. The V and J ends lost 2 bases and 11 bases, in that order; junction bases with no gene match: 4. The CDR3 here is CASSYGQGNTPLHF. Written as DNA, the CDR3 is TGTGCCAGCAGTTACGGACAGGGGAATACACCCCTCCACTTT.

This clonotype was counted between two and nine times. V and J are TRBV20-1 and TRBJ1-5; tentative D call: TRBD1 (5 bases). Trimming took 4 bases from V and 3 from J, leaving 19 bases between them. Germline assignment: CDR1 DFQATT and CDR2 SNEGSKA (reference sequence). CDR3 length equals 16 residues. The CDR3 bases are TGCAGTGCTACGATCCCGGGGGTATGGTCCAATCAGCCCCAGCATTTT. Its protein is CSATIPGVWSNQPQHF.

This clonotype was counted many times. The genes are TRBV29-1 and TRBJ2-4, with TRBD1 identical over 11 bases. CDR3 length equals 13 residues. CDR1 and CDR2 from the germline V gene are SQVTM and ANQGSEA. V shed 3 bases, J shed 8 bases, and the junction held 3 bases outside the gene matches. This CDR3 reads CSVEGQGGDIQYF. Written as DNA, the CDR3 is TGCAGCGTTGAGGGACAGGGGGGTGACATTCAGTACTTC. Based on the CDR3 plus reference TRBV29-1 and TRBJ2-4, the full variable domain is SAVISQKPSRDICQRGTSLTIQCQVDSQVTMMFWYRQQPGQSLTLIATANQGSEATYESGFVIDKFPISRPNLTFSTLTVSNMSPEDSSIYLCSVEGQGGDIQYFGAGTRLSVL.

At least ten counts were recorded for this clonotype. A single base separates this from a much larger clone, so it may be a read error. The chain has TRBV28 and TRBJ2-3, with TRBD1 as a possible D gene (6 bases). V dropped 6 bases and J dropped 1 base, with 14 bases sitting between them. This CDR3 has 15 residues. The germline V gene encodes CDR1 MDHEN and CDR2 SYDVKM. The CDR3 bases are TGTGCCAGCAGACCGGACAGATCCCGCACAGATACGCAGTATTTT. Encoded protein: CASRPDRSRTDTQYF. Variable domain in full (rest from reference TRBV28 and TRBJ2-3): DVKVTQSSRYLVKRTGEKVFLECVQDMDHENMFWYRQDPGLGLRLIYFSYDVKMKEKGDIPEGYSVSREKKERFSLILESASTNQTSMYLCASRPDRSRTDTQYFGPGTRLTVL.

This clonotype was seen only a few times. The rearrangement joins TRBV15 to TRBJ2-1, with 7 positions matching TRBD1. This CDR3 comprises 13 residues. Germline-derived CDR1 and CDR2 are LNHNV and YYDKDF (reference sequence). Trimming at V came to 2 bases and at J to 8 bases, leaving 3 bases not matched to a gene. CDR3 protein: CATSRLQGDEQFF. CDR3 nucleotide sequence: TGTGCCACCAGCAGACTTCAGGGGGATGAGCAGTTCTTC.

The chain joins TRBV2 to TRBJ1-6; 7 bases are a match to TRBD1. The CDR3 totals 17 residues. CDR1 and CDR2 from the germline V gene are SNHLY and FYNNEI. Unmatched junction bases numbered 10, after V lost 8 bases and J lost 0 bases. The CDR3, as DNA: TGTGCCAGCTGCCCGGGACAGCTAAGCTCCTATAATTCACCCCTCCACTTT. Its translation is CASCPGQLSSYNSPLHF.